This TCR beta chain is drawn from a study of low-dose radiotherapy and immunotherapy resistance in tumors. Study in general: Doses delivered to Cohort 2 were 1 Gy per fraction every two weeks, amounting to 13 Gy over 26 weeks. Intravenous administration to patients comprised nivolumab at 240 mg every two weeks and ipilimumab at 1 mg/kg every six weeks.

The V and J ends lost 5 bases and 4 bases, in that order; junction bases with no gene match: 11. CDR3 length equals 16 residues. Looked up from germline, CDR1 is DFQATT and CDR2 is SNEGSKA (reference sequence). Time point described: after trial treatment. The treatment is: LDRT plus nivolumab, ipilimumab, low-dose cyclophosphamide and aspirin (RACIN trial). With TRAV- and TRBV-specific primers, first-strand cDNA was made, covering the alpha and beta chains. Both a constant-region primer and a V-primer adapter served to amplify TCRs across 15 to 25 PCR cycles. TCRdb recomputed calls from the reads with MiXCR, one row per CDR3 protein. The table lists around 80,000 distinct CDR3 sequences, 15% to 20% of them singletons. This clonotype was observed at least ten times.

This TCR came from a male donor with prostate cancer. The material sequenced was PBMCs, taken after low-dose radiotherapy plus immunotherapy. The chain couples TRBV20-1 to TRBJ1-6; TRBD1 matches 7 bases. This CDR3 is CSAPQGGSRYNSPLHF. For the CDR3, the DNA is TGCAGTGCTCCTCAGGGGGGATCGAGATATAATTCACCCCTCCACTTT.